Below are 15 T cell receptor beta chains sequenced from a single sample in a study of cytomegalovirus exposure and HLA in healthy donors. The PCR ran on 60 Vbeta and 13 Jbeta primers. Clones were sequenced by immunoSEQ multiplex PCR, and TCRdb holds only the in-frame ones, with some missing. The table lists about 110,000 clones, over 65% of them singletons. Sequences were obtained from PBMCs. These TCRs come from a middle-aged woman in good health and CMV-seropositive.

The chain is built from TRBV7-2 and TRBJ2-7, with D possibly matching TRBD2 (6 bases). The CDR3 is 14 amino acids. From germline, CDR1 is SGHTA and CDR2 FQGNSA. Trimming shortened V by 5 bases and J by 3 bases, and 14 bases separated the two germline ends. The CDR3 coding sequence is TGTGCCAGCAGCCCTAGCGCAGGGTTCTACGAGCAGTACTTC. Protein sequence: CASSPSAGFYEQYF.

The J gene is TRBJ1-6, the V gene TRBV7-2, with 8 bases fitting TRBD1. The J segment lost 8 bases and the V segment lost 5 bases, leaving 14 bases of the junction unmatched. Looked up from germline, CDR1 is SGHTA and CDR2 is FQGNSA. The CDR3 extends over 17 amino acids. The chain's CDR3 is CASSPLGGGTGYSPLHF. CDR3 in DNA: TGTGCCAGCAGCCCTTTAGGGGGCGGGACAGGTTATTCACCCCTCCACTTT. Looking up the rest from reference TRBV7-2 and TRBJ1-6 gives the full variable domain: GAGVSQSPSNKVTEKGKDVELRCDPISGHTALYWYRQSLGQGLEFLIYFQGNSAPDKSGLPSDRFSAERTGGSVSTLTIQRTQQEDSAVYLCASSPLGGGTGYSPLHFGNGTRLTVT.

The J gene is TRBJ1-1, the V gene TRBV9, with TRBD1 as a possible D gene (5 bases). The length of the CDR3 is 14 residues. Germline loops: CDR1 SGDLS, CDR2 YYNGEE. Trimming took 3 bases from V and 3 from J, leaving 12 bases between them. DNA of the CDR3: TGTGCCAGCAGCGCGCAGGTCAGGGACACTGAAGCTTTCTTT. This translates into CASSAQVRDTEAFF. Together with reference TRBV9 and TRBJ1-1, the CDR3 gives the full variable domain: DSGVTQTPKHLITATGQRVTLRCSPRSGDLSVYWYQQSLDQGLQFLIQYYNGEERAKGNILERFSAQQFPDLHSELNLSSLELGDSALYFCASSAQVRDTEAFFGQGTRLTVV.

The V and J genes are TRBV25-1 and TRBJ1-2; D perhaps matches TRBD1 (5 bases). CDR3 length equals 13 residues. With 5 bases removed from V and 1 base from J, the gap between germline ends came to 8 bases. Germline CDR1 reads MGHDK; CDR2 reads SYGVNS. CDR3 region: CASSQGINYGYTF. Written as DNA, the CDR3 is TGTGCCAGCAGTCAGGGAATTAACTATGGCTACACCTTC.

The chain joins TRBV5-1 to TRBJ2-3; 8 nucleotides line up with TRBD2. The ends lost 4 bases at V and 5 bases at J; junction bases unmatched: 12. From germline, CDR1 is SGHRS and CDR2 YFSETQ. CDR3 length: 16 residues. CDR3 region: CASSLGGAGVVDTQYF. CDR3 coding DNA: TGCGCCAGCAGCCTAGGGGGAGCGGGGGTTGTAGATACGCAGTATTTT.

J is TRBJ2-7 and V is TRBV29-1; a possible D gene is TRBD1 (6 bases). V was trimmed by 6 bases and J by 2 bases, leaving 14 bases between them. The CDR3 runs to 13 residues. CDR1 and CDR2 from the germline V gene are SQVTM and ANQGSEA. The chain's CDR3 is CSVAGTGTYEQYF. CDR3 bases: TGCAGCGTGGCCGGTACAGGGACCTACGAGCAGTACTTC.

This clone was counted once. The chain couples TRBV5-6 to TRBJ2-7, with D possibly being TRBD2 (5 bases). Germline V gene data show CDR1 as SGHDT and CDR2 as YYEEEE. The CDR3 covers 14 residues. V was trimmed by 0 bases and J by 2 bases, leaving 9 bases between them. CDR3 nucleotides: TGTGCCAGCAGCTTGGATCGGGGAACCTACGAGCAGTACTTC. Amino acids: CASSLDRGTYEQYF.

The V call is TRBV14, the J call TRBJ1-2, with a weak D call TRBD1 (6 bases). The CDR3 consists of 17 residues. Germline assignment: CDR1 SGHDN and CDR2 FVKESK. Trimming pared 1 base from V and 2 bases from J, leaving 17 bases between. CDR3 nucleotide sequence: TGTGCCAGCAGCCAAGCCGTACAGGGAGATCCAAACTATGGCTACACCTTC. Residues: CASSQAVQGDPNYGYTF.

This chain uses TRBV19 with TRBJ1-3; D unclear. CDR1 and CDR2 from the germline V gene are LNHDA and SQIVND (reference sequence). V shed 7 bases and J shed 3 bases, with 13 bases lying between them. The CDR3 extends over 14 amino acids. CDR3 nucleotides: TGTGCCAGTATGCGGGCGTCACTTGGAAACACCATATATTTT. It codes for CASMRASLGNTIYF.

The J gene is TRBJ1-6, the V gene TRBV29-1; 8 bases are a match to TRBD1. The V segment lost 6 bases and the J segment 5 bases; nucleotides outside the gene matches: 6. The CDR3 runs to 14 residues. Germline V gives CDR1 SQVTM, CDR2 ANQGSEA. This chain's CDR3 is CSVGTGLNNSPLHF. CDR3 DNA sequence: TGCAGCGTCGGGACAGGCCTTAATAATTCACCCCTCCACTTT.

CDR3 protein: CASSLYYRQGYNEQFF. CDR3 coding DNA: TGTGCCAGCAGCTTATATTACCGACAGGGTTACAATGAGCAGTTCTTC. The gene calls are TRBV7-2 and TRBJ2-1; 7 bases agree with TRBD1. This CDR3 comprises 16 residues. CDR1 SGHTA and CDR2 FQGNSA come from the germline V gene. V was clipped by 2 bases and J by 4 bases; unmatched bases: 8.

The V and J genes are TRBV5-1 and TRBJ2-5, with 10 nucleotides matching TRBD2. CDR1 and CDR2 from the germline V gene are SGHRS and YFSETQ. The CDR3 loop spans 15 amino acids. The trim removed 4 bases at V and 0 bases at J, leaving 3 bases unmatched. The CDR3 DNA reads TGCGCCAGCAGCCTAGCGGGGGCCCACCAAGAGACCCAGTACTTC. Protein sequence: CASSLAGAHQETQYF. The full variable domain, in which reference TRBV5-1 and TRBJ2-5 provide the parts outside the CDR3, is KAGVTQTPRYLIKTRGQQVTLSCSPISGHRSVSWYQQTPGQGLQFLFEYFSETQRNKGNFPGRFSGRQFSNSRSEMNVSTLELGDSALYLCASSLAGAHQETQYFGPGTRLLVL.

The table lists this clone with a few counts. The J gene is TRBJ1-3, the V gene TRBV5-1, with D unclear. The CDR3 is 15 residues long. CDR1 is SGHRS and CDR2 is YFSETQ in the germline V gene. Trimming pared 4 bases from V and 1 base from J, leaving 12 bases between. This CDR3 reads CASSLGSTSGNTIYF. The CDR3 DNA is TGCGCCAGCAGCCTCGGGTCGACTTCTGGAAACACCATATATTTT.

The chain recombines TRBV15 with TRBJ2-3; TRBD2 matches 9 bases. The CDR3 runs to 16 residues. With 1 base clipped from V and 2 bases from J, the junction kept 4 bases outside the gene matches. CDR1 is LNHNV and CDR2 is YYDKDF in the germline V gene (reference sequence). The CDR3 DNA follows: TGTGCCACCAGCAGAGCCCCGGGACTAGCCACAGATACGCAGTATTTT. Encoded protein: CATSRAPGLATDTQYF.

The chain is built from TRBV5-6 and TRBJ1-2; 8 nucleotides match TRBD1. This CDR3 contains 16 residues. V shed 5 bases and J 3 bases; nucleotides not matched to a gene: 12. Germline V gene lookup returns CDR1 SGHDT and CDR2 YYEEEE. The CDR3 nucleotides read TGTGCCAGCAGTTCCTCGGACAGGGCCGACGACTATGGCTACACCTTC. Amino acid sequence: CASSSSDRADDYGYTF.